This T cell receptor beta chain was documented in a study of blood T cells in healthy people across ages. Whole-study findings and limits: Both naive CD4+ cell counts and diversity were greater in long-lived donors than in aged donors.

On this clonotype itself: Its target is unknown.

Alongside a J-beta primer mix, a sample-barcoded 5' primer served in a second PCR lasting about 6 to 11 cycles. Each cDNA was tagged by a template-switch adaptor containing 12 random nucleotides. A single record per CDR3 protein comes from TCRdb applying MiXCR to the 5' RACE reads. Among 800,000 to 1,000,000 distinct CDR3 sequences listed, around 49% were seen once. No fewer than 6 million PBMCs went into each sample. Each sample provided at least 6 micrograms of extracted total RNA. The CDR3 spans 15 residues. V was shortened by 1 base and J by 1 base, with 13 bases between the two germline ends. Looked up from germline, CDR1 is SQVTM and CDR2 is ANQGSEA.

The chain couples TRBV29-1 to TRBJ1-1, with unresolved D. This sequence originates from a man aged 30 to 39 in good health. The sample comprised blood. The CDR3, as DNA: TGCAGCGTTGAAGTTTCGGGCAGGCGGAACACTGAAGCTTTCTTT. Protein product: CSVEVSGRRNTEAFF.